The sequence of this T cell receptor (beta chain) was determined in a study of type 1 regulatory T cells. The CDR3 totals 15 residues. Germline trimming cut 3 bases from V and 2 bases from J; bases unmatched to any gene: 6. Germline CDR1 and CDR2: LGHDT and YNNKEL (reference sequence). A single record per CDR3 protein comes from TCRdb applying MiXCR to the reads. The sample consists of roughly 71,000 distinct CDR3 sequences, about 69% of them appearing once. With respect to this clonotype: Its antigen is as yet unknown.

The chain uses TRBV3-1 and TRBJ1-2, with 7 bases matching TRBD1. This sequence was found in a human donor in good health. Material for sequencing was cultured T cells, either the whole culture or a sorted T cell fraction (not recorded which). The subset was: Tr1-enriched cell product generated in vitro against host alloantigens. The CDR3 sequence is CASSHEDRTNYGYTF. CDR3 nucleotide sequence: TGTGCCAGCAGCCACGAGGACAGGACAAACTATGGCTACACCTTC.